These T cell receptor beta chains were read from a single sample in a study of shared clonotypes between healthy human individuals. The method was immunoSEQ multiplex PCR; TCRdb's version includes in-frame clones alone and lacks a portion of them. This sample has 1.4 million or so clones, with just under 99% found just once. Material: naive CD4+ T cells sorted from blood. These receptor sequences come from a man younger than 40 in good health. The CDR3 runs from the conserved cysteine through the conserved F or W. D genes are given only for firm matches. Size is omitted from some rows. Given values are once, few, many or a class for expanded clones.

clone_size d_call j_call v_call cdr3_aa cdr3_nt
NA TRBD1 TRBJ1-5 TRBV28 CASSSLGGGLQPQHF TGTGCCAGCAGTTCCCTTGGAGGGGGCCTTCAGCCCCAGCATTTT
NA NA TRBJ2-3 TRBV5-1 CASSVLGQTLSTDTQYF TGCGCCAGCAGCGTGCTAGGACAGACATTAAGCACAGATACGCAGTATTTT
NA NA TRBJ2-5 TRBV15 CATSRAFSEETQYF TGTGCCACCAGCAGAGCCTTTTCGGAAGAGACCCAGTACTTC
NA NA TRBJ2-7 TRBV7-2 CASSATQGSLGGPYF TGTGCCAGCAGCGCGACGCAGGGATCCTTGGGGGGGCCGTACTTC
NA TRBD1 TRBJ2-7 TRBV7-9 CASSSPSRDRAGRQYF TGTGCCAGCAGCTCCCCGTCCCGGGACAGGGCCGGGCGCCAGTACTTC
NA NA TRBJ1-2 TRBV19 CASSMVVDRYGYTF TGTGCCAGTAGTATGGTAGTCGACAGATATGGCTACACCTTC
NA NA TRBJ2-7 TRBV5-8 CASSLAPTVNYEQYF TGTGCCAGCAGCTTGGCGCCGACGGTTAACTACGAGCAGTACTTC
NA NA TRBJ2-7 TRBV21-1 CASSPPMRDNLPESYEQYF TGTGCCAGCAGCCCCCCAATGAGGGACAACCTCCCGGAATCCTACGAGCAGTACTTC
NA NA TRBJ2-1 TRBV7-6 CASSFFNPAASSYNEQFF TGTGCCAGCAGCTTCTTCAATCCAGCGGCGAGCTCCTACAATGAGCAGTTCTTC
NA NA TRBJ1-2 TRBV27 CASSADFGGYTF TGTGCCAGCAGTGCAGATTTTGGCGGCTACACCTTC
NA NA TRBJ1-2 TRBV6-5 CASSSSGLGYTF TGTGCCAGCAGTTCATCAGGCCTTGGCTACACCTTC
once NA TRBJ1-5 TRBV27 CASSSFFSQSKFCSNQPQHF TGTGCCAGCAGTTCTTTTTTCAGCCAATCCAAGTTTTGTAGCAATCAGCCCCAGCATTTT
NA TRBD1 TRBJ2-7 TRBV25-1 CASIGGEDREAYEQYF TGTGCCAGCATTGGAGGGGAGGACAGGGAGGCCTACGAGCAGTACTTC
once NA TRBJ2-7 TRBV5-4 CASSLEPRSSYEQYF TGTGCCAGCAGCTTAGAGCCGAGGAGCTCCTACGAGCAGTACTTC
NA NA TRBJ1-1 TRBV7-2 CASSPVGTEAFF TGTGCCAGCAGCCCCGTGGGCACTGAAGCTTTCTTT
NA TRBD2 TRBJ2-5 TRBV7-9 CASSLSPLTSGKETQYF TGTGCCAGCAGCTTGTCCCCTTTGACTAGCGGCAAAGAGACCCAGTACTTC
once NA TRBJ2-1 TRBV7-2 CASSLAPTSSYNEQFF TGTGCCAGCAGCTTAGCGCCTACGAGCTCCTACAATGAGCAGTTCTTC
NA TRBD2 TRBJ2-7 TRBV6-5 CASSPGLAGLYEQYF TGTGCCAGCAGTCCCGGACTAGCGGGATTATACGAGCAGTACTTC
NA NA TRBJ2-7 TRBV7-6 CASSLAADGYEQYF TGTGCCAGCAGCTTAGCGGCCGACGGCTACGAGCAGTACTTC
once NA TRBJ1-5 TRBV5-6 CASSPQGRQPQHF TGTGCCAGCAGCCCACAGGGACGTCAGCCCCAGCATTTT
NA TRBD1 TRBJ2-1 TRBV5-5 CASSLGGQGFNEQFF TGTGCCAGCAGCTTGGGGGGACAGGGATTCAATGAGCAGTTCTTC
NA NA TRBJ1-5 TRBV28 CASFKKQPQHF TGTGCCAGTTTTAAAAAGCAGCCCCAGCATTTT
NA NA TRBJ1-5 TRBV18 CASSPGAGNQPQHF TGTGCCAGCTCACCAGGGGCTGGCAATCAGCCCCAGCATTTT
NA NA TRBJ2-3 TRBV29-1 CSVGTGDTQYF TGCAGCGTGGGGACGGGGGATACGCAGTATTTT
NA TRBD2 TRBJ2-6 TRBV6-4 CASSALAGEPGANVLTF TGTGCCAGCAGTGCGCTAGCGGGAGAGCCTGGGGCCAACGTCCTGACTTTC
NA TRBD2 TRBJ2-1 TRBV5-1 CASSAWSSGRAGYEQFF TGCGCCAGCAGCGCCTGGAGTAGCGGGAGGGCCGGATATGAGCAGTTCTTC
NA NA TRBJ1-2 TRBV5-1 CASSLGQSGYTF TGCGCCAGCAGCTTAGGACAGAGTGGCTACACCTTC
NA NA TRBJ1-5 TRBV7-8 CASSQGTRDAIYSNQPQHF TGTGCCAGCAGTCAAGGGACTAGGGATGCGATTTATAGCAATCAGCCCCAGCATTTT
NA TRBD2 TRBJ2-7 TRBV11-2 CASSSSSGYEQYF TGTGCCAGCAGCTCCTCTAGCGGCTACGAGCAGTACTTC
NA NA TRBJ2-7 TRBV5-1 CASSLDRSPHEQYF TGCGCCAGCAGCTTGGATCGATCTCCCCACGAGCAGTACTTC
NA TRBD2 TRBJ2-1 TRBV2 CASRLGSGRAGNEQFF TGTGCCAGCAGGCTAGGGAGCGGGAGGGCCGGAAATGAGCAGTTCTTC
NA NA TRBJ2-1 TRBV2 CASSEQGYNEQFF TGTGCCAGCAGTGAACAGGGGTACAATGAGCAGTTCTTC
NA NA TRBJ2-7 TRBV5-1 CASSLVGGSGEQYF TGCGCCAGCAGCTTGGTCGGCGGTAGCGGCGAGCAGTACTTC
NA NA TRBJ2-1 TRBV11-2 CASSMASSSYNEQFF TGTGCCAGCAGCATGGCATCGAGCTCCTACAATGAGCAGTTCTTC
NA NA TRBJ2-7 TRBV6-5 CASSYGLYEQYF TGTGCCAGCAGTTACGGGCTCTACGAGCAGTACTTC
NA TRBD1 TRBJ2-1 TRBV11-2 CASSLAGGSYNEQFF TGTGCCAGCAGCTTAGCAGGGGGCTCCTACAATGAGCAGTTCTTC
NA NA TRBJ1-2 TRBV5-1 CASSLGSWDYGYTF TGCGCCAGCAGCTTGGGGTCTTGGGACTATGGCTACACCTTC
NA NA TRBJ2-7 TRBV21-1 CASSMPGLTYEQYF TGTGCCAGCAGCATGCCGGGACTTACCTACGAGCAGTACTTC
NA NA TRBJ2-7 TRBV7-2 CASSNTGFWYF TGTGCCAGCAGTAACACAGGGTTTTGGTACTTC
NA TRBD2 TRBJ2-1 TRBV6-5 CASSYSPAGGPNEQFF TGTGCCAGCAGTTACTCGCCGGCGGGAGGGCCCAATGAGCAGTTCTTC
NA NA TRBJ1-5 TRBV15 CATSRDLLGQPQHF TGTGCCACCAGCAGAGATCTCCTCGGGCAGCCCCAGCATTTT
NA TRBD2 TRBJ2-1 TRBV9 CASSVMGLAGDYNSYNEQFF TGTGCCAGCAGCGTAATGGGACTAGCGGGAGACTACAACTCCTACAATGAGCAGTTCTTC
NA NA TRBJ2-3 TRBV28 CASSSGGLSDTDTQYF TGTGCCAGCAGTTCAGGGGGGTTAAGCGACACAGATACGCAGTATTTT
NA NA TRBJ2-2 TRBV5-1 CASSIDQRTSGELFF TGCGCCAGCAGCATTGACCAGAGGACATCCGGGGAGCTGTTTTTT
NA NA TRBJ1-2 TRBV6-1 CASKASFSVYGYTF TGTGCCAGCAAAGCCAGTTTCAGCGTCTATGGCTACACCTTC
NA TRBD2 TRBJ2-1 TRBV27 CASRRWLAGVVSYNEQFF TGTGCCAGCAGGAGGTGGCTAGCGGGAGTGGTCTCCTACAATGAGCAGTTCTTC
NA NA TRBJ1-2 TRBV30 CAWSVRAGYTF TGTGCCTGGAGTGTACGGGCTGGCTACACCTTC
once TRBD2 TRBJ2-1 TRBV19 CASSLSGAYNEQFF TGTGCCAGTAGCCTTAGCGGGGCCTACAATGAGCAGTTCTTC
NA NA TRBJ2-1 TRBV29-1 CSVEGMVGVPYNEQFF TGCAGCGTTGAAGGAATGGTGGGAGTCCCTTACAATGAGCAGTTCTTC
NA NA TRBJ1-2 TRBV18 CASSPPAAGTNYGYTF TGTGCCAGCTCACCTCCGGCAGCTGGGACTAACTATGGCTACACCTTC
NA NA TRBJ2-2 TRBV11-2 CASSSRRAAGELFF TGTGCCAGCAGCTCCCGCCGGGCGGCCGGGGAGCTGTTTTTT